The 6 T cell receptor beta chains below all came from one sample that was sequenced in a study of shared clonotypes between healthy human individuals. Some clones are missing from TCRdb's copy, which holds only in-frame ones; the method was immunoSEQ multiplex PCR. Of 850,000 to 1,200,000 clones in the sample, approximately 72% were seen once. The sample taken for sequencing was memory CD4+ T cells sorted from blood. Subset here: CD45RA-negative fraction. The receptors come from a man between 18 and 29 years old in good health.

Ten or more counts support this clone. The J gene is TRBJ2-1, the V gene TRBV4-2; 7 nucleotides line up with TRBD1. Germline V gene sequence: CDR1 LGHNA, CDR2 YNFKEQ. This CDR3 comprises 17 residues. With 0 bases clipped from V and 6 bases from J, the junction kept 11 bases outside the gene matches. CDR3 nucleotides: TGTGCCAGCAGCCAAGAAGGACCACAGGGGCCGTCCAATGAGCAGTTCTTC. It is translated as CASSQEGPQGPSNEQFF.

The chain carries TRBV23-1 and TRBJ1-2; possible D gene TRBD1, 6 bases. TRBV23-1 is labeled an ORF, and its function is uncertain. Trimming stripped 10 bases from V and 1 base from J, with 28 bases between. The length of the CDR3 is 18 residues. The CDR3 DNA sequence: TGCGCCACTGTCCCTCGGACAGTTCCCCGGAACTATAACTATGGCTACACCTTC. Its protein product is CATVPRTVPRNYNYGYTF.

The V call is TRBV28, the J call TRBJ1-6, with 11 nucleotides matching TRBD1. The junction had 10 bases not matched to a gene; V was cut back by 3 bases and J by 0 bases. Germline V gene lookup returns CDR1 MDHEN and CDR2 SYDVKM. The CDR3 sequence is 20 residues long. The CDR3 coding sequence is TGTGCCAGCAGTTTCCGCGGGACAGGGGGTACGTTCTCCTATAATTCACCCCTCCACTTT. Translation: CASSFRGTGGTFSYNSPLHF.

The V and J genes are TRBV5-1 and TRBJ2-7; D perhaps matches TRBD2 (6 bases). Trimming stripped 2 bases from V and 1 base from J, with 10 bases between. Germline V CDR1 and CDR2: SGHRS, YFSETQ. CDR3 length: 14 residues. CDR3 sequence: CASSLMAGSYEQYF. For the CDR3, the DNA is TGCGCCAGCAGCTTAATGGCGGGGTCCTACGAGCAGTACTTC.

Comments on this clone: Additional DNA sequences in this sample encode the identical CDR3. CDR3 nucleotides: TGCGCCAGCAGTGACCCGCCCTACGAGCAGTACTTC. Its protein product is CASSDPPYEQYF. This sequence joins TRBV10-2 and TRBJ2-7; D not resolved. In germline, CDR1 is WSHSY, CDR2 SAAADI. The CDR3 is 12 residues long. The V gene lost 3 bases and the J gene lost 2 bases, with 5 bases spanning the gap.

This sequence joins TRBV5-5 and TRBJ2-1; D may be TRBD2 (6 bases). Germline CDR1 is SGHKS and CDR2 is YYEKEE (reference sequence). Trimming removed 0 bases from V and 5 bases from J, with 15 bases in between. The CDR3 has 16 residues. CDR3 sequence reads: CASSLGSSGGHNEQFF. The CDR3 coding sequence is TGTGCCAGCAGCTTGGGTAGTAGCGGCGGGCACAATGAGCAGTTCTTC.